This entry concerns a single TCR beta chain. These data originate in a study of human T cells and chemical hapten exposure. This CDR3 contains 16 residues. Germline V gene sequence: CDR1 SNHLY, CDR2 FYNNEI. Trimming removed 4 bases from V and 6 bases from J; junction bases left unmatched: 8. TCRdb called the RACE reads again in MiXCR, with one record for every CDR3 protein. This sample has fewer than 130,000 distinct CDR3 sequences, with roughly 11% found just once. Time point here: patch test 1, 2 weeks after DPC sensitization. Treatment reported: therapeutic diphenylcyclopropenone sensitization with weekly scalp DPC.

The receptor's source is a woman in her thirties or forties with alopecia areata. Some clones in this sample may be carry-over from other donors' samples. Sequences were derived from whole blood, sampled in connection with sensitization to the hapten diphenylcyclopropenone (DPC). The rearrangement joins TRBV2 to TRBJ2-7, with TRBD2 identical over 14 bases. In DNA form, the CDR3 reads TGTGCCAGCAGTGGTCTCCCGGGACTAGCGGGAGCCGAGCAGTACTTC. Translated, it gives CASSGLPGLAGAEQYF.